A selection of T cell receptor beta chains follows, all from one sample in a study of regulatory T cells in long-lasting Graves disease. TCRdb re-derived calls from the multiplex PCR reads in MiXCR, one entry per CDR3 protein. The repertoire holds some 450,000 distinct CDR3 sequences, with less than 20% as singletons. These records were also assigned to another study, of T cells in Graves' hyperthyroidism and ophthalmopathy.

The specimen was peripheral blood mononuclear cells (PBMCs), collected at new diagnosis, from a patient treated with antithyroid drugs. The receptors shown here come from a woman in her 30s with Graves disease. Both conserved end residues are part of each CDR3. A D gene is named only where the DNA matches it firmly. A row's size may be missing; if present it is once, few, many or a size class.

J gene	V gene	D gene	clone size	CDR3 protein	CDR3 DNA
TRBJ2-5	TRBV12-3/TRBV12-4	-	many	CASSPPPEGETQYF	TGTGCCAGCAGTCCCCCTCCGGAGGGGGAGACCCAGTACTTC
TRBJ2-2	TRBV28	-	many	CASSRFDRRLATTGELFF	TGTGCCAGCAGTCGTTTCGACAGGAGGCTCGCTACTACCGGGGAGCTGTTTTTT
TRBJ2-7	TRBV6-9	TRBD1	many	CASSFGTGDHYEQYF	TGTGCCAGCAGTTTCGGGACAGGGGACCACTACGAGCAGTACTTC
TRBJ2-3	TRBV6-2/TRBV6-3	TRBD2	many	CASSLGLAGGHFRTDTQYF	TGTGCCAGCAGTCTTGGTCTAGCGGGAGGGCATTTCAGAACAGATACGCAGTATTTT
TRBJ1-2	TRBV2	TRBD1	many	CASSLSGTGTGYTF	TGCGCCAGCAGCTTATCCGGGACAGGGACCGGCTACACCTTC
TRBJ2-1	TRBV7-2	TRBD2	few	CASSFVGTSAYNEQFF	TGTGCCAGCAGCTTTGTCGGGACTAGCGCTTACAATGAGCAGTTCTTC
TRBJ2-7	TRBV20-1	TRBD2	few	CSAPGLAGSEQYF	TGCAGTGCTCCTGGACTAGCGGGATCCGAGCAGTACTTC
TRBJ2-1	TRBV20-1	-	many	CSARGEGSQRSSYNEQFF	TGCAGTGCTAGAGGTGAAGGATCTCAGCGGAGCTCCTACAATGAGCAGTTCTTC
TRBJ2-6	TRBV28	-	few	CASSFNGVSGANVLTF	TGTGCCAGCAGTTTTAACGGGGTCTCTGGGGCCAACGTCCTGACTTTC
TRBJ2-7	TRBV28	TRBD2	many	CAIDGGGTYEQYF	TGTGCCATCGACGGGGGGGGAACCTACGAGCAGTACTTC
TRBJ2-3	TRBV6-1	-	many	CASNEKGRDTQYF	TGTGCCAGCAACGAGAAAGGTCGAGATACGCAGTATTTT
TRBJ1-5	TRBV28	-	-	CASSGGLYSNQPQHF	TGTGCCAGCAGTGGAGGCTTATATAGCAATCAGCCCCAGCATTTT
TRBJ1-2	TRBV5-1	-	-	CASSLITGGHGGYTF	TGCGCCAGCAGCTTGATCACCGGGGGGCACGGAGGCTACACCTTC
TRBJ1-6	TRBV7-3	-	few	CASSLTGANSPLHF	TGTGCCAGCAGCTTAACTGGGGCCAATTCACCCCTCCACTTT
TRBJ2-1	TRBV18	TRBD1	many	CASSPAKGQGNNEQFF	TGTGCCAGCTCACCCGCTAAGGGACAGGGCAACAATGAGCAGTTCTTC
TRBJ2-7	TRBV19	-	-	CASSISTYNSYEQYF	TGTGCCAGTAGTATTTCGACGTATAACTCCTACGAGCAGTACTTC
TRBJ1-1	TRBV28	-	many	CASSSGYVDTEAFF	TGTGCCAGCAGTTCAGGGTATGTGGACACTGAAGCTTTCTTT
TRBJ2-3	TRBV19	TRBD2	-	CASSPGLAGSTDTQYF	TGTGCCAGTAGTCCGGGACTAGCGGGGAGCACAGATACGCAGTATTTT
TRBJ1-5	TRBV28	TRBD1	-	CASRTRQGALSNQPRHF	TGTGCCAGCAGAACACGACAGGGGGCTTTAAGCAATCAGCCCCGGCATTTT
TRBJ2-4	TRBV5-1	TRBD1	-	CASSSGQGGIQYF	TGCGCCAGCAGCTCGGGACAGGGGGGCATTCAGTACTTC
TRBJ1-2	TRBV2	-	many	CASSEAELNYGYTF	TGTGCCAGCAGTGAAGCGGAACTTAACTATGGCTACACCTTC
TRBJ2-5	TRBV28	TRBD2	many	CASTSGSGVSLQETQYF	TGTGCCAGCACTAGCGGGAGTGGGGTGTCTTTGCAAGAGACCCAGTACTTC
TRBJ1-3	TRBV9	TRBD1	few	CASSSEGALGNTIYF	TGTGCCAGCAGCTCCGAGGGGGCGTTGGGAAACACCATATATTTT
TRBJ2-7	TRBV27	-	few	CASSLGRKTYEQYF	TGTGCCAGCTCCTTGGGGCGAAAAACCTACGAGCAGTACTTC
TRBJ2-5	TRBV6-1	-	few	CASSDFGAPETQYF	TGTGCCAGCAGTGACTTTGGGGCCCCGGAGACCCAGTACTTC
TRBJ2-6	TRBV11-2	-	many	CASSLVSGHETTGANVLTF	TGTGCCAGCAGCTTAGTCTCGGGTCATGAGACTACTGGGGCCAACGTCCTGACTTTC
TRBJ2-1	TRBV7-9	-	many	CASSPTGTAYVRKQFF	TGTGCCAGCAGCCCCACCGGGACTGCCTATGTTAGGAAGCAGTTCTTC
TRBJ2-7	TRBV4-3	-	many	CASSQELGPYEQYF	TGCGCCAGCAGCCAAGAGCTGGGGCCCTACGAGCAGTACTTC
TRBJ2-5	TRBV28	TRBD2	many	CASSLVSGGKTQYF	TGTGCCAGCAGTTTGGTTAGCGGGGGGAAGACCCAGTACTTC
TRBJ2-1	TRBV15	TRBD2	-	CATSRDLGLAGGWGNEQFF	TGTGCCACCAGCAGAGATCTGGGACTAGCGGGAGGATGGGGGAATGAGCAGTTCTTC
TRBJ2-1	TRBV5-1	TRBD2	many	CASTKLAGGTNEQFF	TGCGCCAGTACTAAATTAGCGGGTGGGACCAATGAGCAGTTCTTC
TRBJ2-1	TRBV11-2	-	many	CASSFVSKQFF	TGTGCCAGCAGCTTTGTCTCGAAGCAGTTCTTC
TRBJ1-1	TRBV6-1	-	many	CASSMRITAEAFF	TGTGCCAGCAGCATGCGAATCACCGCTGAAGCTTTCTTT